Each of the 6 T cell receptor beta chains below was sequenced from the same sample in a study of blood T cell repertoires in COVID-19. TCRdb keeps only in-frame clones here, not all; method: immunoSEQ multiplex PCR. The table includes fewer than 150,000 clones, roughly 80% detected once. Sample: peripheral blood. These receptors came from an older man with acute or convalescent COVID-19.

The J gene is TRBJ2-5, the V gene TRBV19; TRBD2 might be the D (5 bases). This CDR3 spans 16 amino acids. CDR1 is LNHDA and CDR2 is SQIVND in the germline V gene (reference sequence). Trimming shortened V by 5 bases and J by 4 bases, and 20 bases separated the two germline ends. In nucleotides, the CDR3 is TGTGCCAGTAGTCCCTCTAAGGCAAGAGGAGGAGAGACCCAGTACTTC. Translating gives CASSPSKARGGETQYF.

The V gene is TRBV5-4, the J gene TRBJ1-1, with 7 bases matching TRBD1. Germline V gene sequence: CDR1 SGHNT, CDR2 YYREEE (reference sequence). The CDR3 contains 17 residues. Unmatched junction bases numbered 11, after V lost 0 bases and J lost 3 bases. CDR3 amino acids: CASSLARGRTYHTEAFF. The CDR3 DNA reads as TGTGCCAGCAGCTTGGCGAGGGGGCGGACTTACCACACTGAAGCTTTCTTT.

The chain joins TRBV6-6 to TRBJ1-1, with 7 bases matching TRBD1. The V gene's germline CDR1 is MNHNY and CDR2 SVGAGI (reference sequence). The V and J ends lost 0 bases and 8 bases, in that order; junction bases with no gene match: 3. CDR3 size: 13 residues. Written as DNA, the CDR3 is TGTGCCAGCAGTTACTCCGGGACAGCCGAAGCTTTCTTT. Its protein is CASSYSGTAEAFF.

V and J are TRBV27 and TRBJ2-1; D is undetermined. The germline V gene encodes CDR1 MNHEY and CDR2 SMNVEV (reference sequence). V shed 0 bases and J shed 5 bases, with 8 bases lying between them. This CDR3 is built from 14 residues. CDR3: CASSLSQMHNEQFF. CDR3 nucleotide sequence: TGTGCCAGCAGTTTATCCCAGATGCACAATGAGCAGTTCTTC.

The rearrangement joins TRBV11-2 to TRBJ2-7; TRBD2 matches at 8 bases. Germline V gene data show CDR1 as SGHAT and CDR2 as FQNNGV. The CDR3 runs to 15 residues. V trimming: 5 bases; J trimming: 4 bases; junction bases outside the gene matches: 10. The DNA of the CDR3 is TGTGCCAGCAGCCCCATCCAGCGGGAGCTGTACGAGCAGTACTTC. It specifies CASSPIQRELYEQYF.

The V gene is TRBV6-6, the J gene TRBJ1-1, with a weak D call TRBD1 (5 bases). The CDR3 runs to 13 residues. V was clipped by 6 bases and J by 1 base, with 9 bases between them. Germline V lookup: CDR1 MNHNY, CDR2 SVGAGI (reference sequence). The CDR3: CASSHQGNTEAFF. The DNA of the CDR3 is TGTGCCAGCAGCCATCAGGGGAACACTGAAGCTTTCTTT.